This T cell receptor beta chain is from a study of blood T cell repertoires in COVID-19. Looking at the study overall: Both acute and convalescent COVID-19 samples were obtained from the United States, Italy and Spain. In each case, the material was cDNA or gDNA derived from T cells, B-cell-depleted T cells, or PBMCs.

In the original workflow: Reference gene primer amplification gave nucleated cell count estimates. Assay used: immunoSEQ multiplex PCR; TCRdb lists only in-frame clones, some missing. From that table come the V and J calls and clone size; the DNA was used to work out D and trimming. Counted here are 140,000 to 150,000 clones, 75% to 85% occurring once; the ten biggest clones make up about 3.5%. Trimming took 2 bases from V and 3 from J, leaving 14 bases between them. The germline V gene has CDR1 SGHVS and CDR2 FQNEAQ. The CDR3 covers 15 residues. This chain connects TRBV7-8 to TRBJ2-7; D unresolved. This TCR derives from a man between 65 and 85 years old who had recovered from COVID-19. The sequencing sample was made of peripheral blood. CDR3 protein: CASSLSAGQVYEQYF. CDR3 nucleotide sequence: TGTGCCAGCAGCTTATCGGCTGGGCAGGTCTACGAGCAGTACTTC.